This entry concerns a single T cell receptor (beta chain). Antigen specificity is unknown. This was the immunoSEQ v3.0 assay at survey level. The sequencing target was about 35,000-55,000 T-cell genomes per sample. The data were produced by immunoSEQ multiplex PCR, yet TCRdb's version contains in-frame clones alone and is incomplete. The table shows tens of thousands of clones, with 70% to 90% occurring only once. The sample comes from a study of long-term antiretroviral therapy in people with HIV. Study-wide results and caveats: Following ART, diversity rose but still fell short of transplant donor controls. HIV repertoire CDR3 lengths ranged less widely than those of controls.

Per the germline V gene, CDR1 is WNHNN and CDR2 is SYGVQD (reference sequence). The CDR3 sequence is 15 residues long. The V segment lost 4 bases and the J segment 4 bases; nucleotides outside the gene matches: 8. The sequence derives from a man in his sixties with HIV. The sample consisted of unsorted PBMCs, taken 0.6 years after starting antiretroviral therapy. V is TRBV10-1 and J is TRBJ2-7; TRBD2 agrees at 9 bases. CDR3 coding DNA: TGCGCCAGCAGTGCTAGGGTAGCGGGAGCTTACGAGCAGTACTTC. Translation: CASSARVAGAYEQYF.